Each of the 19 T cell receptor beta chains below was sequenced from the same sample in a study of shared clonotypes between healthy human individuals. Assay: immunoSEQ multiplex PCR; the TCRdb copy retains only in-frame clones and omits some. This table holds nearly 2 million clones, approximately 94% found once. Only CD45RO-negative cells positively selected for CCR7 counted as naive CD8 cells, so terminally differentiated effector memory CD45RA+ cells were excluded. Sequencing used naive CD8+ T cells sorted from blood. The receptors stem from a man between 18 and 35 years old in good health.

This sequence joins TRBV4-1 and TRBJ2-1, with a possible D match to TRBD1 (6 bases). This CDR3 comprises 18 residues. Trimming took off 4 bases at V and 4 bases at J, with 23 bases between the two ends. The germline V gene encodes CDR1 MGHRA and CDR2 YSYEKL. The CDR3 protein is CASSPQIGGVTEYNEQFF. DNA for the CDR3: TGCGCCAGCAGCCCTCAAATAGGGGGAGTCACAGAGTACAATGAGCAGTTCTTC.

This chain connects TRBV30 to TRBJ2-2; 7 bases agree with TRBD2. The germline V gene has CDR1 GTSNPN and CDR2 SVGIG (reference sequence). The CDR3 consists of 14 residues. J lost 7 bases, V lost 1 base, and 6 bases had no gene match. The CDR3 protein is CAWSEGRGCGELFF. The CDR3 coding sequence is TGTGCCTGGAGTGAGGGGCGGGGGTGCGGGGAGCTGTTTTTT.

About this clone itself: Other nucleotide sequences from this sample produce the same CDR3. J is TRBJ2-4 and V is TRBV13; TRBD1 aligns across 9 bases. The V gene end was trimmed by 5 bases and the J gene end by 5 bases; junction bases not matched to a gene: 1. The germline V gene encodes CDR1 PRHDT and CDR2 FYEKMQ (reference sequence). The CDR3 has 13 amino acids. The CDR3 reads CASSRTGENIQYF. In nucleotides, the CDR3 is TGTGCCAGCAGCCGGACAGGGGAAAACATTCAGTACTTC.

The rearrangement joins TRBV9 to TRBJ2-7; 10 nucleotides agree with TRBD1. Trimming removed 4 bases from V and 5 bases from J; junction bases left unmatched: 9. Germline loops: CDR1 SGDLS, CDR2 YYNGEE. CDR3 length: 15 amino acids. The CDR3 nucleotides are TGTGCCAGCAGCCCTCGGACAGGGGGGATTGACGAGCAGTACTTC. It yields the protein CASSPRTGGIDEQYF.

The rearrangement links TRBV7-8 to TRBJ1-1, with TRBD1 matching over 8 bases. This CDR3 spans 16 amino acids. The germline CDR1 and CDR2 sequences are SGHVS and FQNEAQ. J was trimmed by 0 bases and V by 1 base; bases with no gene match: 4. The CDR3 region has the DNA TGTGCCAGCAGCTTAGTTGGACAGGGTGTGAACACTGAAGCTTTCTTT. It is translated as CASSLVGQGVNTEAFF.

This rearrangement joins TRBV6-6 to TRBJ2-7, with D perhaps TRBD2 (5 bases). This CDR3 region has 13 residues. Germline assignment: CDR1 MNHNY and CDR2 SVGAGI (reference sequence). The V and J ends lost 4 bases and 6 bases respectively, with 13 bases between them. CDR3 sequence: CASSSSGSGEQYF. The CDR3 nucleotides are TGTGCCAGCAGTTCCTCGGGGAGCGGCGAGCAGTACTTC.

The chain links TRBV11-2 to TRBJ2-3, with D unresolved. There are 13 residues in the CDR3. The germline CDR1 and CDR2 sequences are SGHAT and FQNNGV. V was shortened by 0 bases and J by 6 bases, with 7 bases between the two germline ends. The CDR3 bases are TGTGCCAGCAGCTTAGACACCGAGGATACGCAGTATTTT. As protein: CASSLDTEDTQYF.

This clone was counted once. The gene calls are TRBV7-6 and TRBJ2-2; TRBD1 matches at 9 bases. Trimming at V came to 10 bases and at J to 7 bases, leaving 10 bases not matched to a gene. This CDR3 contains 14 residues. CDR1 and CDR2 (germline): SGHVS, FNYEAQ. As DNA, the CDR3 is TGTGCCACCTCAAAGGAGACAGGGGGCGGGGAGCTGTTTTTT. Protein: CATSKETGGGELFF. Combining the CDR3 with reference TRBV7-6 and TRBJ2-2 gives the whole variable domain GAGVSQSPRYKVTKRGQDVALRCDPISGHVSLYWYRQALGQGPEFLTYFNYEAQQDKSGLPNDRFSAERPEGSISTLTIQRTEQRDSAMYRCATSKETGGGELFFGEGSRLTVL.

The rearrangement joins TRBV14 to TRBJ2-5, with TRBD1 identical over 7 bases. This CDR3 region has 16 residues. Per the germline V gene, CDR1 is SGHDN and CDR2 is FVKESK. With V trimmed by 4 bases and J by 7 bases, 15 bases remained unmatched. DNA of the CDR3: TGTGCCAGCAGCCTCCTCAAGGGACAGCCGCCGTGGACCCAGTACTTC. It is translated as CASSLLKGQPPWTQYF. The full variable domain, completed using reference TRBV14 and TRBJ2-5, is EAGVTQFPSHSVIEKGQTVTLRCDPISGHDNLYWYRRVMGKEIKFLLHFVKESKQDESGMPNNRFLAERTGGTYSTLKVQPAELEDSGVYFCASSLLKGQPPWTQYFGPGTRLLVL.

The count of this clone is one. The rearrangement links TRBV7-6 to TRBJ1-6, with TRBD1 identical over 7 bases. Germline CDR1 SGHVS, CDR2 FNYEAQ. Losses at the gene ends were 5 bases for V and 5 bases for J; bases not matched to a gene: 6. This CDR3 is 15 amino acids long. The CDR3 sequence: CASSPGTAHNSPLHF. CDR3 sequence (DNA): TGTGCCAGCAGCCCGGGGACAGCGCATAATTCACCCCTCCACTTT. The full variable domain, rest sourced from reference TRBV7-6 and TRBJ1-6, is GAGVSQSPRYKVTKRGQDVALRCDPISGHVSLYWYRQALGQGPEFLTYFNYEAQQDKSGLPNDRFSAERPEGSISTLTIQRTEQRDSAMYRCASSPGTAHNSPLHFGNGTRLTVT.

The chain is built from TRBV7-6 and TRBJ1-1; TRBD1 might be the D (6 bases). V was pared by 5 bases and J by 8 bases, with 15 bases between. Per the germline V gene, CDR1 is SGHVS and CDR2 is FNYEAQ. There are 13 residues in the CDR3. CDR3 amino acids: CASSPGETAEAFF. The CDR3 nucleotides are TGTGCCAGCAGCCCAGGGGAAACAGCCGAAGCTTTCTTT.

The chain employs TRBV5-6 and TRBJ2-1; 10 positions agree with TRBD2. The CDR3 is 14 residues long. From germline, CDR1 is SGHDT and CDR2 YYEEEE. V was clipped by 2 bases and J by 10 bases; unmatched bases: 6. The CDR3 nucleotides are TGTGCCAGCAGCTTCACTAGCGGGACTCGGGAGCAGTTCTTC. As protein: CASSFTSGTREQFF.

The CDR3 is CASSTTRNYEQYF. CDR3 DNA sequence: TGTGCCAGCAGCACAACTAGAAACTACGAGCAGTACTTC. The J gene is TRBJ2-7, the V gene TRBV7-9; tentative D call: TRBD2 (5 bases). The V and J ends lost 5 bases and 3 bases respectively, with 11 bases between them. The CDR3 is 13 amino acids. CDR1 is SEHNR and CDR2 is FQNEAQ in the germline V gene (reference sequence).

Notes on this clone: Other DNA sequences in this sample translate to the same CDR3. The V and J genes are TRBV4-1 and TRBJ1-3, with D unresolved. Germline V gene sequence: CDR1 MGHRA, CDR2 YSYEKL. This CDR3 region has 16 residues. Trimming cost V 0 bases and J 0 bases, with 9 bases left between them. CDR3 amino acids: CASSQEGGFSGNTIYF. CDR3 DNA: TGCGCCAGCAGCCAAGAAGGAGGCTTCTCTGGAAACACCATATATTTT.

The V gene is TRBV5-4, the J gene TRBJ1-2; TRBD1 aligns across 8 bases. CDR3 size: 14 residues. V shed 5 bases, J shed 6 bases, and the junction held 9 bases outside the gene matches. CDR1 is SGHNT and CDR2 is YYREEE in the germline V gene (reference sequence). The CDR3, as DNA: TGTGCCAGCAGGGACCCATCAGGGGGCGATGGCTACACCTTC. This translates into CASRDPSGGDGYTF.

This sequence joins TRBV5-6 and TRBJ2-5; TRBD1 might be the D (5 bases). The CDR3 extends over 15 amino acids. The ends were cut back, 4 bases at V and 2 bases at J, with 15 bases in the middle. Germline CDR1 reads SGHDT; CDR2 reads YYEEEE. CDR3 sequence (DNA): TGTGCCAGCAGCCCAATGTTTGGGGCTCAAGAGACCCAGTACTTC. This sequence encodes CASSPMFGAQETQYF. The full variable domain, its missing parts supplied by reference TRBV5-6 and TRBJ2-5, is DAGVTQSPTHLIKTRGQQVTLRCSPKSGHDTVSWYQQALGQGPQFIFQYYEEEERQRGNFPDRFSGHQFPNYSSELNVNALLLGDSALYLCASSPMFGAQETQYFGPGTRLLVL.

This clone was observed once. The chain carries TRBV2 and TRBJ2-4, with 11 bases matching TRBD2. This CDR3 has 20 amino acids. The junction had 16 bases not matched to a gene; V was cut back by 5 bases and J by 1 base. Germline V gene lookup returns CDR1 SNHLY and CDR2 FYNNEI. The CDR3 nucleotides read TGTGCCAGCAGTCCCCCGGGACTAGCGGCCCTCTCGTCGGCCAAAAACATTCAGTACTTC. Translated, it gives CASSPPGLAALSSAKNIQYF.

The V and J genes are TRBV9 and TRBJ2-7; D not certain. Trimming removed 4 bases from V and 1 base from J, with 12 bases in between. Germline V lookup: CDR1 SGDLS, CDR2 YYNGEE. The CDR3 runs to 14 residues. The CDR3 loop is CASSPPQKSYEQYF. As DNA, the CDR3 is TGTGCCAGCAGCCCCCCCCAGAAGTCCTACGAGCAGTACTTC.

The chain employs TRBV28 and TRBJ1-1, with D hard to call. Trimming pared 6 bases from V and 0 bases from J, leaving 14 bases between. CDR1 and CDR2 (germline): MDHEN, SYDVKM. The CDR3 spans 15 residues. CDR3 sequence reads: CASSREGIMNTEAFF. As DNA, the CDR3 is TGTGCCAGCAGCCGGGAGGGCATAATGAACACTGAAGCTTTCTTT.